One and the same sample provided the 20 T cell receptor beta chains below, sequenced in a study of cytomegalovirus exposure and HLA in healthy donors. With 60 Vbeta and 13 Jbeta primers, the PCR was carried out. TCRdb's copy holds only in-frame clones and misses some; the assay was immunoSEQ multiplex PCR. The sample has 45,000 to 55,000 clones, and its top ten clones hold 20% to 30%. Sequencing input: PBMCs. The receptors derive from a man aged 35-49 years in good health and CMV-seropositive.

The chain recombines TRBV7-2 with TRBJ2-3; tentatively, D is TRBD2 (5 bases). The V gene lost 1 base and the J gene lost 0 bases, with 8 bases spanning the gap. CDR1 and CDR2 (germline): SGHTA, FQGNSA. The length of the CDR3 is 15 residues. CDR3 in DNA: TGTGCCAGCAGCTTAGGGCGGGTGAGCACAGATACGCAGTATTTT. Translating gives CASSLGRVSTDTQYF.

The genes are TRBV2 and TRBJ2-3; 7 nucleotides line up with TRBD2. With 1 base clipped from V and 1 base from J, the junction kept 5 bases outside the gene matches. The germline V gene encodes CDR1 SNHLY and CDR2 FYNNEI. The CDR3 spans 16 residues. The CDR3: CASSEGASGRTDTQYF. DNA for the CDR3: TGTGCCAGCAGTGAAGGGGCTAGCGGTCGCACAGATACGCAGTATTTT.

The V and J genes are TRBV7-3 and TRBJ2-2, with a weak D call TRBD1 (6 bases). The CDR3 contains 15 residues. The V gene's germline CDR1 is SGHTA and CDR2 FQGTGA. Trimming removed 3 bases at V and 2 bases at J, with 10 bases between. The CDR3 is CASSLQGPNTGELFF. CDR3 in DNA: TGTGCCAGCAGCTTGCAGGGGCCTAACACCGGGGAGCTGTTTTTT. Variable domain in full (rest from reference TRBV7-3 and TRBJ2-2): GAGVSQTPSNKVTEKGKYVELRCDPISGHTALYWYRQSLGQGPEFLIYFQGTGAADDSGLPNDRFFAVRPEGSVSTLKIQRTERGDSAVYLCASSLQGPNTGELFFGEGSRLTVL.

The genes are TRBV28 and TRBJ2-3; TRBD2 matches at 14 bases. The germline V gene encodes CDR1 MDHEN and CDR2 SYDVKM. The CDR3 has 20 amino acids. V lost 5 bases to trimming and J lost 4 bases; unmatched junction nucleotides: 17. The CDR3 coding sequence is TGTGCCAGCAGTAGGATACTTCGGGGGGGACTAGCGGGAGTGGCAGATACGCAGTATTTT. This gives the protein CASSRILRGGLAGVADTQYF.

This sequence joins TRBV7-2 and TRBJ2-5, with D perhaps matching TRBD2 (6 bases). The J call may not be correct, given that the DNA end is closer to TRBJ2-7. The CDR3 is 13 amino acids. The germline gives CDR1 SGHTA, CDR2 FQGNSA. In nucleotides, the CDR3 is TGTGCCAGCAGCTTAGAGATAGCGGCCGAGCAGTACTTC. It yields the protein CASSLEIAAEQYF.

V gene TRBV15 combines with J gene TRBJ2-4, with 11 bases fitting TRBD2. V dropped 1 base and J dropped 8; count of bases not matched to a gene: 4. Germline values: CDR1 LNHNV, CDR2 YYDKDF (reference sequence). The CDR3 consists of 15 residues. The CDR3 DNA reads TGTGCCACCAGCAGAGTAGCGGGGGGGGATTACATTCAGTACTTC. Translated, it gives CATSRVAGGDYIQYF.

The CDR3 DNA sequence: TGTGCCAGCAGTTCAGGGGTGGATGGCTACACCTTC. Its translation is CASSSGVDGYTF. The gene calls are TRBV28 and TRBJ1-2, with D perhaps TRBD1 (6 bases). Germline V CDR1 and CDR2: MDHEN, SYDVKM. CDR3 length: 12 residues. Trimming pared 4 bases from V and 6 bases from J, leaving 9 bases between.

The chain employs TRBV7-6 and TRBJ2-5, with no clear D. V lost 5 bases, J lost 0 bases, and 7 bases lay in between. Germline V lookup: CDR1 SGHVS, CDR2 FNYEAQ. CDR3 length: 13 residues. CDR3 residues: CASSPDNQETQYF. DNA for the CDR3: TGTGCCAGCAGCCCCGACAACCAAGAGACCCAGTACTTC.

The chain is built from TRBV27 and TRBJ2-1; unclear D gene. Germline V gene data show CDR1 as MNHEY and CDR2 as SMNVEV (reference sequence). This CDR3 region has 15 residues. Trimming pared 3 bases from V and 0 bases from J, leaving 9 bases between. The CDR3 loop reads CASSFGWSSYNEQFF. The CDR3 DNA sequence: TGTGCCAGCAGTTTTGGATGGAGCTCCTACAATGAGCAGTTCTTC.

In the case of this clone: Other DNA sequences within the sample encode an identical CDR3. The chain recombines TRBV7-2 with TRBJ1-5; 8 bases are a match to TRBD1. Germline V lookup: CDR1 SGHTA, CDR2 FQGNSA. The CDR3 totals 16 residues. V gave up 5 bases and J gave up 0 bases; unmatched junction bases: 6. The CDR3 DNA follows: TGTGCCAGCAGCCCCGGGACAGGATATAGCAATCAGCCCCAGCATTTT. Its translation is CASSPGTGYSNQPQHF.

The chain couples TRBV11-2 to TRBJ2-7; 7 bases are a match to TRBD2. The V gene end was trimmed by 5 bases and the J gene end by 6 bases; junction bases not matched to a gene: 13. This CDR3 has 15 residues. Germline CDR1 SGHAT, CDR2 FQNNGV. This CDR3 reads CASSQSGGSTSEQYF. In DNA form, the CDR3 reads TGTGCCAGCAGCCAATCTGGCGGGAGCACAAGCGAGCAGTACTTC.

The rearrangement uses TRBV30 and TRBJ2-1; 9 positions agree with TRBD2. After removal of 1 base from V and 8 bases from J, the junction contained 12 bases not matched to a gene. The CDR3 runs 16 residues. CDR1 GTSNPN and CDR2 SVGIG come from the germline V gene (reference sequence). The DNA of the CDR3 is TGTGCCTGGAGTGGTCCTGGAGCGGGAGGTCGGTATGAGCAGTTCTTC. As protein: CAWSGPGAGGRYEQFF.

The J gene is TRBJ1-4, the V gene TRBV28; D not certain. Trimming shortened V by 2 bases and J by 3 bases, and 7 bases separated the two germline ends. The CDR3 is 14 amino acids. Looked up from germline, CDR1 is MDHEN and CDR2 is SYDVKM. CDR3 bases: TGTGCCAGCAGTTTACAGGTCGCTAATGAAAAACTGTTTTTT. This translates into CASSLQVANEKLFF.

This rearrangement joins TRBV29-1 to TRBJ1-1, with D uncertain. The length of the CDR3 is 12 residues. The ends were cut back, 6 bases at V and 7 bases at J, with 15 bases in the middle. Looked up from germline, CDR1 is SQVTM and CDR2 is ANQGSEA. CDR3 protein: CSVLSTTYEAFF. The CDR3 DNA reads TGCAGCGTCCTATCCACCACGTATGAAGCTTTCTTT.

V is TRBV6-6 and J is TRBJ1-1, with 8 bases fitting TRBD1. Germline CDR1 MNHNY, CDR2 SVGAGI (reference sequence). The V segment lost 7 bases and the J segment 1 base; nucleotides outside the gene matches: 8. The CDR3 extends over 15 amino acids. This CDR3 is CASNLQGVGNTEAFF. The CDR3 DNA is TGTGCCAGCAATTTACAGGGGGTGGGGAACACTGAAGCTTTCTTT.

The V call is TRBV25-1, the J call TRBJ2-1; 8 bases align to TRBD2. The V segment lost 3 bases and the J segment 6 bases; nucleotides outside the gene matches: 4. The CDR3 consists of 14 residues. Germline V CDR1 and CDR2: MGHDK, SYGVNS. CDR3 loop: CASSDGLAGNEQFF. The CDR3, as DNA: TGTGCCAGCAGTGATGGTCTAGCGGGCAATGAGCAGTTCTTC.

The chain has TRBV7-2 and TRBJ1-5, with 8 bases lining up with TRBD1. V shed 5 bases and J 1 base; nucleotides not matched to a gene: 7. Germline values: CDR1 SGHTA, CDR2 FQGNSA. This CDR3 has 16 amino acids. The CDR3, as DNA: TGTGCCAGCAGCCCCCAGACAGGGGAGAGCAATCAGCCCCAGCATTTT. Translated, it gives CASSPQTGESNQPQHF.

The chain couples TRBV11-2 to TRBJ1-2, with 10 bases lining up with TRBD1. From germline, CDR1 is SGHAT and CDR2 FQNNGV. V was clipped by 1 base and J by 6 bases; unmatched bases: 2. The CDR3 runs to 14 residues. Here the CDR3 reads CASSLGTGGDGYTF. The CDR3 DNA reads as TGTGCCAGCAGCTTAGGGACAGGGGGAGATGGCTACACCTTC.

The chain recombines TRBV6-1 with TRBJ1-3; no clear D. CDR1 and CDR2 from the germline V gene are MNHNS and SASEGT. The CDR3 runs to 12 residues. The V and J ends lost 8 bases and 2 bases respectively, with 7 bases between them. Written as DNA, the CDR3 is TGTGCCAGCTGGCAAGCTGGAAACACCATATATTTT. Protein: CASWQAGNTIYF.

The chain joins TRBV18 to TRBJ1-3, with 9 bases lining up with TRBD1. CDR1 is KGHSH and CDR2 is LQKENI in the germline V gene. CDR3 size: 17 residues. The V and J ends lost 1 base and 0 bases, in that order; junction bases with no gene match: 4. The CDR3: CASSPRTGASSGNTIYF. In DNA, the CDR3 is TGTGCCAGCTCACCACGGACAGGGGCTTCCTCTGGAAACACCATATATTTT.